One and the same sample provided the 4 T cell receptor beta chains below, sequenced in a study of blood T cell repertoires in COVID-19. Profiling relied on immunoSEQ multiplex PCR, and the TCRdb table lists in-frame clones only, not all of them. The sample lists about 64,000 clones; about 79% were seen once. The specimen sequenced was peripheral blood. The receptors shown here come from an older woman with acute or convalescent COVID-19.

In regard to this clone: Relative to the germline gene, one junction end is altered; a read error may explain this. V gene TRBV6-5 combines with J gene TRBJ2-1; TRBD1 aligns across 8 bases. This CDR3 is built from 14 residues. Germline CDR1 reads MNHEY; CDR2 reads SVGAGI. For the CDR3, the DNA is TGTGCCGGCAGCCAGGGGGCTAGCTACAATGAGCAGTTCTTC. The encoded protein is CAGSQGASYNEQFF.

This clone was detected only a few times. The chain couples TRBV7-3 to TRBJ1-1; TRBD1 agrees at 11 bases. Germline trimming cut 5 bases from V and 8 bases from J; bases unmatched to any gene: 10. Germline CDR1 and CDR2: SGHTA and FQGTGA. This CDR3 contains 15 residues. CDR3: CASSEWDRGIDEAFF. In nucleotides, the CDR3 is TGTGCCAGCAGCGAATGGGACAGGGGGATTGACGAAGCTTTCTTT.

V and J are TRBV7-8 and TRBJ1-2; 9 bases are a match to TRBD1. CDR3 length: 14 amino acids. With 5 bases clipped from V and 8 bases from J, the junction kept 9 bases outside the gene matches. Germline V gene lookup returns CDR1 SGHVS and CDR2 FQNEAQ. The CDR3 DNA is TGTGCCAGCAGCGTCGGACAGGGGAGAGGCGGCTACACCTTC. Protein: CASSVGQGRGGYTF.

A single count supports this clone. The chain has TRBV5-6 and TRBJ1-1, with D unresolved. The CDR3 contains 16 residues. Trimming pared 1 base from V and 5 bases from J, leaving 18 bases between. The germline V gene encodes CDR1 SGHDT and CDR2 YYEEEE. This CDR3 is CASSLYGLEGETEAFF. The CDR3 bases are TGTGCCAGCAGCTTGTACGGGCTTGAGGGAGAAACTGAAGCTTTCTTT. Supplemented by reference TRBV5-6 and TRBJ1-1, the full variable domain reads DAGVTQSPTHLIKTRGQQVTLRCSPKSGHDTVSWYQQALGQGPQFIFQYYEEEERQRGNFPDRFSGHQFPNYSSELNVNALLLGDSALYLCASSLYGLEGETEAFFGQGTRLTVV.